This entry describes one TCR beta chain. Its target antigen remains unknown. There are no base qualities to consult, and no much larger clone falls within one base. This entry is derived from a study of cytomegalovirus exposure and HLA in healthy donors (dated by TCRdb to 2017 to 2019). In the study overall: An earlier analysis of 587 of the donors reported 250 to 350 Gb of sequence data and 117 million unique TCR beta sequences obtained from around 170 million T cells. Approximately 300 gigabases of sequencing data and approximately 93 million unique TCR sequences were included in an early release covering several hundred HLA-typed donors. Of the 300 to 500 genotyped donors, 65% to 90% were placed in the genetic ancestry cluster associated with self-reported Caucasian donors. The study aimed to test whether cataloging public T cell receptors could reveal signatures of past pathogen exposure. The T cell repertoires of 700 or so subjects were profiled by immunosequencing and related to cytomegalovirus serostatus. A separate validation cohort of more than 100 different subjects was used in addition to the roughly 670-subject first cohort. To predict cytomegalovirus infection status, the study brought together high-throughput TCR immunosequencing, statistical association of individual TCRs with disease status, and machine learning. A later analysis re-examined previously published TCR beta repertoires from over 500 donors and added high-resolution HLA genotyping to investigate patterns of TCR occurrence. The later analysis used no new phenotypic data to find candidate immune exposures, relying instead on TCR beta sequences and their occurrence across donors. In an earlier analysis of about 590 of the donors, high-throughput TCR beta sequencing was used to judge whether each TCR beta V gene segment behaved as functional or pseudogenic. Donor age, sex, ethnicity and CMV serostatus were compiled together with the repertoire data. Genome-wide SNP genotypes for about 65% of the roughly 670 donors were used in a later genetic analysis, which treated that subset as a discovery cohort. Every repertoire in the discovery cohort had been generated on one and the same sequencing platform. HLA typing covered class I and class II loci at four-digit resolution. Typing coverage varied by locus: about 629-640 donors for A, B, C, DRB1 and DQB1; around 560 for DQA1; about 570 for DPA1; around 490 for DPB1. Several DR-DQ haplotypes were treated as single units for association and clustering because of strong linkage in the cohort. Among 398 genotyped donors of the cohort, an average of roughly 230,000 unique TCR beta nucleotide sequences was sequenced per donor, of which roughly 18% were non-productive.

The CDR3, cysteine through phenylalanine, is 11 amino acids long. The entry retains the CDR3 DNA only, 33 bases that are in frame from base 1. Trimming removed 5 bases from V and 4 bases from J, leaving 5 bases between the germline ends. The germline V gene (reference sequence) sets CDR1 to MNHEY and CDR2 to SMNVEV. Overall results and qualifications from the work: Roughly uniform sequencing depth across donors was assumed in presence/absence analyses, although this assumption may not hold. Some IMGT-functional V segments, including TRBV6-2 and TRBV6-3, could not be told apart with the 87-base-pair reads, so those segments were excluded. In an earlier analysis of some 500 of the donors, most TCR beta V segments appeared in productive rearrangements about 90% or about 30% of the time, broadly matching IMGT annotations. Because counts were too low, more than 15 rarely observed V segments, including chromosome 9 orphons, were excluded from the earlier analysis of about 500 of the donors. The authors suggested that the approach could potentially be generalized to other disease states and immunological phenotypes. In vitro tests confirmed that a few of the cytomegalovirus-associated TCR beta chains recognize cytomegalovirus antigens. CMV serostatus was the only immune exposure information available for the cohort. In both the original and validation cohorts, the classifier was reported to diagnose cytomegalovirus status with high specificity and sensitivity. According to a later analysis, parvovirus B19, influenza, CMV and Epstein-Barr virus appeared linked to several top co-occurrence clusters. Across donors, most TCR sequences were observed very rarely, whereas some public TCRs were present in many individuals. A later analysis found that TCR association rates varied across HLA loci, with DRB1 alleles showing the most associated TCRs and HLA-C alleles the fewest. Linkage disequilibrium might explain the correlated functional status among segregating V segments, but an unknown experimental factor could not be excluded. A total of some 180 TCR beta chains were listed by the study as associated with cytomegalovirus. Specific HLA alleles were associated with 16,951 TCR beta sequences at a false discovery rate of 0.05 in a later analysis. A group of highly shared sequence variants was considered likely to be a technical artifact of the sequencing pipeline. A later analysis found that most CMV-associated TCR beta chains appeared HLA-restricted, with HLA associations seemingly driven largely by CMV exposure. When HLA alleles, especially DR and DQ, strongly co-occurred, attributing TCR associations to individual alleles was difficult. A further reported finding was that TCR beta sequences accurately predicted the HLA-A and HLA-B alleles for most subjects in the first cohort. Because some donors lacked HLA typing at each locus, the association tests relied only on the typed subset. An association between a missense DCLRE1C variant and V-gene and J-gene trimming of TCR beta chains was found in a later genetic analysis and replicated in an independent cohort. In this cohort, only TCR beta chains were sequenced, and detectable features were limited by the absence of alpha or paired-chain data. A later genetic analysis reported fewer N-insertions in productive TCRs among donors in an Asian-associated ancestry cluster than the roughly 620-donor mean. A later analysis found that HLA-associated TCR beta chains were more clonally expanded and had lower generation probabilities than equally common non-associated chains.

The cohort consisted of approximately 670 healthy bone marrow donors. At the time of sampling, every cohort member was nominally healthy, though immune exposures that went unrecorded were likely present. The donor was CMV seronegative and was included in the group of several hundred seronegative cohort members. Each donor provided a peripheral blood sample, and peripheral blood mononuclear cells were used for TCR beta sequencing. Genomic DNA extraction from the blood cell samples was performed with the Qiagen DNeasy Blood Extraction Kit. Receptor amplification or capture employed the immunoSEQ multiplex PCR assay. For the multiplex PCR, a mixture combining 60 forward primers for TCR Vbeta segments and 13 reverse primers for TCR Jbeta segments was used. Amplification of the CDR3 region of rearranged TCR beta genes was performed with a multiplex PCR assay on genomic DNA. The amplified TCR beta libraries were sequenced on the Illumina HiSeq System as 87-base-pair reads. In the original analysis: Across the 700 or so repertoires, a later analysis counted roughly 84 million unique TCR beta chains, some 11 million of which were shared by at least two donors. To remove PCR and sequencing errors, raw reads were error-corrected and collapsed into unique sequences using a nearest-neighbor algorithm that merged closely related sequences. Alignment of CDR3 sequences to IMGT reference sequences was used to assign V, D and J gene segments. Each retained sequence needed at least a six-nucleotide match to both a V gene segment and a J gene segment. A rearrangement counted as productive if the CDR3 had no stop codons and remained in frame with V and J, and every other rearrangement counted as non-productive. CDR3 was defined according to IMGT convention as the region running from the second conserved V-encoded cysteine to the conserved J-encoded phenylalanine. The earlier analysis of around 640 of the donors excluded sequences that lacked an unambiguous match to a single V gene segment. An earlier analysis of some 610 of the donors called V segments functional above 56.7% productive rearrangements and segregating when the between-donor standard deviation exceeded 5%. To diagnose cytomegalovirus status from the catalog of TCR beta chain sequences, a statistical classification framework was built. V and J gene assignment, in a later analysis, came from comparing TCR nucleotide sequences with IMGT/GENE-DB human TR gene sequences. The TCRdist pipeline was used in a later analysis to assign CDR3 sequences and most-parsimonious VDJ recombination scenarios. In a later analysis, every TCR beta chain was defined by the combination of its CDR3 amino acid sequence and its V-gene family, and reads without a unique V-gene family were dropped. In a later analysis, a few hundred highly shared, low-generation-probability nucleotide sequences were removed to address suspected cross-contamination and a sequencing artifact. For each public chain, a later analysis derived a clonal expansion index from normalized ranks of inferred template counts within each repertoire. A later analysis computed generation probabilities with a VDJ recombination model fitted to out-of-frame rearrangements, and checked the results against IGoR. A later analysis scored TCR-TCR, TCR-HLA and TCR-CMV co-occurrence with hypergeometric tests, applying a repertoire-size bias correction to TCR pairs. In a later analysis, false discovery rates were estimated by permuting HLA or CMV assignments 20 times. In a later analysis, co-occurring TCRs were grouped with DBSCAN, and TCRdist sequence similarity was added when clustering was performed within HLA-allele-positive subsets. Repertoires with fewer than 30,000 or more than 120,000 public chains, plus five repertoires with anomalous nucleotide sharing, were excluded from co-occurrence clustering. TCRdb took over this immuneACCESS table, retaining in-frame rearrangements with V and J assigned. Such tables are incomplete; in checked studies, under half of the missing clones stem from an unresolved V gene, and the remainder is unexplained. V and J calls and clone size are copied from that table; D and trimming were computed from the DNA. The sample contains about 77,000 clones, around three quarters of them found a single time. The ten most abundant clones make up roughly 3.5% of the sample.

The sequence joins TRBV27 to TRBJ1-1, with no D gene named confidently. Material for sequencing was PBMCs. This receptor was obtained from a middle-aged man in good health and CMV-seronegative. The CDR3 corresponds to CASSRGTEAFF. The nucleotide sequence reads as follows: TGTGCCAGCAGTCGGGGCACTGAAGCTTTCTTT.